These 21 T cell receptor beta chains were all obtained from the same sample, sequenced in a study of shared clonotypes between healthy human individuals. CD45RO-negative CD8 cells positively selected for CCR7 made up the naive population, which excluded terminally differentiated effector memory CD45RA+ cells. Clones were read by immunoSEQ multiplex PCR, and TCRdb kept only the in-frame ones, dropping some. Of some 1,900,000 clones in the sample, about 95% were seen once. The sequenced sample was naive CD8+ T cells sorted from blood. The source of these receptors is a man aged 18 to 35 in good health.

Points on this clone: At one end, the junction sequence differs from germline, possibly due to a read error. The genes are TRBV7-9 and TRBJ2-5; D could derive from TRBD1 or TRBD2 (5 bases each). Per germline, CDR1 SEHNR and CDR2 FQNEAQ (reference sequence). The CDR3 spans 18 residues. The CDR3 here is CASSLSLVKRDQQGTQYF. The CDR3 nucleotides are TGTGCCAGCAGCTTATCCCTCGTAAAAAGGGACCAACAAGGGACCCAGTACTTC.

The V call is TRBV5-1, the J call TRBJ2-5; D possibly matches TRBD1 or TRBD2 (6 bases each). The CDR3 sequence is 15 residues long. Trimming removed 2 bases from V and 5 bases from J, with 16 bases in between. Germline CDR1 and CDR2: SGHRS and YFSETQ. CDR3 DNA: TGCGCCAGCAGCTTAGATCGGGGGCTAGTGGAGACCCAGTACTTC. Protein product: CASSLDRGLVETQYF.

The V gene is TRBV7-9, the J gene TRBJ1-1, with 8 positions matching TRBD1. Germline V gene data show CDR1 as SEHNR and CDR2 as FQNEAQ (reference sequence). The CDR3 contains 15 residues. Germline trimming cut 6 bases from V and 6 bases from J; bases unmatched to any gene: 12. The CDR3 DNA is TGTGCCAGCAGTTTCGGACAGGGACTGGCCGCTGAAGCTTTCTTT. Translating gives CASSFGQGLAAEAFF.

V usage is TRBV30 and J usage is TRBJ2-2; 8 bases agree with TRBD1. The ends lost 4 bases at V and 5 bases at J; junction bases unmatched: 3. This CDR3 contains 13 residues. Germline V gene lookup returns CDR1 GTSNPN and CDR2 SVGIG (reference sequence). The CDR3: CAWNRGDTGELFF. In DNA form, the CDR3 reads TGTGCCTGGAACAGGGGGGATACCGGGGAGCTGTTTTTT.

CDR3 loop: CASSQARRGTDEQYF. The CDR3 coding sequence is TGCGCCAGCAGCCAAGCCCGCAGGGGGACCGACGAGCAGTACTTC. This chain links TRBV4-1 with TRBJ2-7; 7 nucleotides agree with TRBD1. This CDR3 has 15 amino acids. The junction had 8 bases not matched to a gene; V was cut back by 1 base and J by 5 bases. The germline V gene encodes CDR1 MGHRA and CDR2 YSYEKL.

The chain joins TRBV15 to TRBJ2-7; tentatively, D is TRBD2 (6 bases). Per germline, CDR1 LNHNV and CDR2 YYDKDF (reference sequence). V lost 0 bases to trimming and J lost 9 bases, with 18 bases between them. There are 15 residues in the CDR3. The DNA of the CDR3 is TGTGCCACCAGCAGAGATCGGGGGACGCACGGTGGGCAGTACTTC. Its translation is CATSRDRGTHGGQYF.

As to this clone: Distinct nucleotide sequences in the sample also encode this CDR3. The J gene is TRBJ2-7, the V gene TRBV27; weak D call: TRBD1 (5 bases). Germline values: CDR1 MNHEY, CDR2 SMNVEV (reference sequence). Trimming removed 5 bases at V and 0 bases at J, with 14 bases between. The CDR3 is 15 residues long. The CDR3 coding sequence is TGTGCCAGCAGTCCTCTGACAGCTAGCTCCTACGAGCAGTACTTC. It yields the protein CASSPLTASSYEQYF.

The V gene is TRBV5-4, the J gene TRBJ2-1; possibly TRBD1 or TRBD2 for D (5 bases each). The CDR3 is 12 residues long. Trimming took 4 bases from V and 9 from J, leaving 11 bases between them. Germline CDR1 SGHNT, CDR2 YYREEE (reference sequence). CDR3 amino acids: CASSRAGTEQFF. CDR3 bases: TGTGCCAGCAGCCGCGCTGGGACTGAGCAGTTCTTC.

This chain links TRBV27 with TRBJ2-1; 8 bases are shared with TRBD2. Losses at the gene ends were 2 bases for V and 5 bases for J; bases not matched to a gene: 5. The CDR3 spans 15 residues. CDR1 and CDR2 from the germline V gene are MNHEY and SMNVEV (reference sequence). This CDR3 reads CASSLSREGDNEQFF. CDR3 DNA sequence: TGTGCCAGCAGTTTAAGCCGGGAGGGAGACAATGAGCAGTTCTTC.

CDR3 nucleotides: TGTGCCAGCAGCATCCGGGGAGGCTACAATGAGCAGTTCTTC. Residues: CASSIRGGYNEQFF. The V and J genes are TRBV7-6 and TRBJ2-1; D might be TRBD2 (6 bases). This CDR3 contains 14 residues. CDR1 SGHVS and CDR2 FNYEAQ come from the germline V gene. The V end lost 5 bases, the J end lost 3 bases, and 11 bases lay between the germline ends.

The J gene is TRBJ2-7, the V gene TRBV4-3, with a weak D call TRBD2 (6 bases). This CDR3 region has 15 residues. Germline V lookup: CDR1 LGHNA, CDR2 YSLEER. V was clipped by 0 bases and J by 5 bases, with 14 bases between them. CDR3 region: CASSQDFGGTDEQYF. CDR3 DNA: TGCGCCAGCAGCCAAGATTTCGGGGGAACCGACGAGCAGTACTTC.

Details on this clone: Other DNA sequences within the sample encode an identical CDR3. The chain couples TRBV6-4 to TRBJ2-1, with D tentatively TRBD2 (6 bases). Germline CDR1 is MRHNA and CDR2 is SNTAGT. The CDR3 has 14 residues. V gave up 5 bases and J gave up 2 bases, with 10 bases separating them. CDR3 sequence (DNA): TGTGCCAGCAGTTCCGGGGGAGCCTACAATGAGCAGTTCTTC. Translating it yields CASSSGGAYNEQFF.

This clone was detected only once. CDR3 region: CASSQDIGADYGYTF. The CDR3 bases are TGCGCCAGCAGCCAAGATATCGGGGCAGACTATGGCTACACCTTC. The chain combines TRBV4-3 with TRBJ1-2; maybe TRBD1 (5 bases). Germline CDR1 is LGHNA and CDR2 is YSLEER. This CDR3 contains 15 residues. The V end was cut by 0 bases, the J end by 3 bases, with 11 bases between.

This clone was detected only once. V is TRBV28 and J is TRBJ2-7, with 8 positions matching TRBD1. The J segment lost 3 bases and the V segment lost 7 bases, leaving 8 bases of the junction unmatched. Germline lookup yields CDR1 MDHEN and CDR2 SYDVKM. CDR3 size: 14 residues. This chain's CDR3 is CASTVRDRYYEQYF. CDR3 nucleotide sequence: TGTGCCAGCACTGTCCGGGACAGGTACTACGAGCAGTACTTC. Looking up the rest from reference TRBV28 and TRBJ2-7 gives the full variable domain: DVKVTQSSRYLVKRTGEKVFLECVQDMDHENMFWYRQDPGLGLRLIYFSYDVKMKEKGDIPEGYSVSREKKERFSLILESASTNQTSMYLCASTVRDRYYEQYFGPGTRLTVT.

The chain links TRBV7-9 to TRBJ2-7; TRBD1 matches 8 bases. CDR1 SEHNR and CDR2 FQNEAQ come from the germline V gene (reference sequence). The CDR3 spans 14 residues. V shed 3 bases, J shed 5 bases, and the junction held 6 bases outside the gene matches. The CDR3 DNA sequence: TGTGCCAGCAGCTTCGACAGGGGCCCCGACGAGCAGTACTTC. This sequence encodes CASSFDRGPDEQYF.

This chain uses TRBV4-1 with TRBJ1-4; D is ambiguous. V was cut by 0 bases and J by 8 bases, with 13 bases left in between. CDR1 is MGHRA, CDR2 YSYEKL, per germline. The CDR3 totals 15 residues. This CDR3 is CASSQDRADGEKLFF. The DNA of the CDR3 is TGCGCCAGCAGCCAAGATAGGGCCGACGGCGAAAAACTGTTTTTT.

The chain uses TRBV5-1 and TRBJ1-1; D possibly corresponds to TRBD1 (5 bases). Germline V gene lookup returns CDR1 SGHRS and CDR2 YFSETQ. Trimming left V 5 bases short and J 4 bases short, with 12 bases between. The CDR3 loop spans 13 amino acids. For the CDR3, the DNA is TGCGCCAGCAGGGAGGGGAGGATCACTGAAGCTTTCTTT. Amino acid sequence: CASREGRITEAFF.

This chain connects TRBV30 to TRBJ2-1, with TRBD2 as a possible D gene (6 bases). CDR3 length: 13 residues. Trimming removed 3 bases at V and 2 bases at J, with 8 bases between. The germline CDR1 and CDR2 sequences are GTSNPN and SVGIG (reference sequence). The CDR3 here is CAWSGSTYNEQFF. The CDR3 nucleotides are TGTGCCTGGAGCGGGAGCACCTACAATGAGCAGTTCTTC.

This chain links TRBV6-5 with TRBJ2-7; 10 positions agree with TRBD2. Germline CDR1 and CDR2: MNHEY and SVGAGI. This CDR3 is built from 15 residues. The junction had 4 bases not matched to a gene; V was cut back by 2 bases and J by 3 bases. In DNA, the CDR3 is TGTGCCAGCAGTTACGCCGGGACTAGCGACTACGAGCAGTACTTC. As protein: CASSYAGTSDYEQYF.

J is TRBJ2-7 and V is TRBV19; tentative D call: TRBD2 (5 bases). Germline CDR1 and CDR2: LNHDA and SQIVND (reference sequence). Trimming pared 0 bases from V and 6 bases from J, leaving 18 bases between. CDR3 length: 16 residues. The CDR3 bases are TGTGCCAGTAGTATAGATCGGGAAGGGCGAGGGTCCGAGCAGTACTTC. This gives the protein CASSIDREGRGSEQYF.

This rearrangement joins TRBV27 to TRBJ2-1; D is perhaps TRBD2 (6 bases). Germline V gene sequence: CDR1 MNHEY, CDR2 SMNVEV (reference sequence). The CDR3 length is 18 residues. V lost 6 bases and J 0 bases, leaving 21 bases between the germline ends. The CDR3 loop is CASRTLQSSANSYNEQFF. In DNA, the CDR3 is TGTGCCAGCAGAACTCTACAGTCTAGCGCTAACTCCTACAATGAGCAGTTCTTC.